This T cell receptor beta chain was recorded in a study of blood T cell repertoires in COVID-19. Whole-study context: Collection of acute and convalescent COVID-19 samples took place in the United States, Italy and Spain. T cells, B-cell-depleted T cells, or PBMCs provided the cDNA or gDNA that served as material.

Sequencing used immunoSEQ multiplex PCR; TCRdb keeps in-frame clones, though not all of them. The sample contains 150,000 to 200,000 clones, over 80% of which appear only once. Trimming took 4 bases from V and 3 from J, leaving 6 bases between them. Germline V CDR1 and CDR2: SGHAT, FQNNGV. The CDR3 sequence is 13 residues long. The Seattle patients joined while their infection was active and were tracked longitudinally afterward. The chain has TRBV11-2 and TRBJ2-2; possibly TRBD1 for D (5 bases). Sequenced sample: peripheral blood. The TCR originated in a man aged 25-40 years with COVID-19, enrolled during active disease. This CDR3 is CASSSTDTGELFF. DNA of the CDR3: TGTGCCAGCAGCTCGACAGACACCGGGGAGCTGTTTTTT.